The 19 T cell receptor beta chains reported below all come from one sample, sequenced in a study of blood T cell repertoires in COVID-19. This table comes from immunoSEQ multiplex PCR, and its TCRdb copy is limited to in-frame clones, with some not included. The sample yields roughly 110,000 clones, roughly 84% seen once. Sequenced material: peripheral blood. The origin of the receptors is a man between 40 and 49 years old with acute or convalescent COVID-19.

This chain connects TRBV3-1 (or the pseudogene TRBV3-2) to TRBJ2-7; D gene ambiguous. CDR1 LGHDT and CDR2 YNNKEL come from the germline V gene (reference sequence). This CDR3 comprises 13 residues. The V end lost 8 bases, the J end lost 3 bases, and 14 bases lay between the germline ends. The CDR3: CASAPGLSYEQYF. The CDR3 DNA sequence: TGTGCCAGCGCCCCCGGGTTGAGCTACGAGCAGTACTTC.

This chain joins TRBV19 and TRBJ1-2; 8 bases fit TRBD1. Per the germline V gene, CDR1 is LNHDA and CDR2 is SQIVND (reference sequence). This CDR3 contains 16 residues. Trimming took 1 base from V and 2 from J; bases not matched to a gene: 6. DNA for the CDR3: TGTGCCAGTAGTATAGCCCGGGACAGGCCCAACTATGGCTACACCTTC. Encoded protein: CASSIARDRPNYGYTF.

CDR3 DNA sequence: TGTGCCAGCAGCCAAGATCTCCCCGGGGACAGAGGTTTCCTAGGGGCTTTCTTT. Residues: CASSQDLPGDRGFLGAFF. This chain uses TRBV4-2 with TRBJ1-1; the match to TRBD1 covers 7 bases. The length of the CDR3 is 18 residues. The V gene's germline CDR1 is LGHNA and CDR2 YNFKEQ. V lost 0 bases, J lost 11 bases, and 21 bases stayed unmatched.

This clone came up once. The chain employs TRBV19 and TRBJ2-1, with 7 bases fitting TRBD1. Per the germline V gene, CDR1 is LNHDA and CDR2 is SQIVND (reference sequence). With V trimmed by 3 bases and J by 7 bases, 9 bases remained unmatched. The CDR3 runs 15 residues. CDR3 nucleotides: TGTGCCAGTAGTATGGGGAGACAGGGTTCTAATGAGCAGTTCTTC. Amino acids: CASSMGRQGSNEQFF.

This clone has only one observation. The chain employs TRBV5-4 and TRBJ2-5; possibly TRBD2 for D (6 bases). The CDR3 loop spans 14 amino acids. Looked up from germline, CDR1 is SGHNT and CDR2 is YYREEE (reference sequence). V lost 1 base and J lost 7, with 14 bases in between. Here the CDR3 reads CASSLNVEGGTQYF. The CDR3 nucleotides read TGTGCCAGCAGCTTGAATGTGGAGGGTGGGACCCAGTACTTC.

The chain recombines TRBV19 with TRBJ1-6; possible D gene TRBD1, 5 bases. CDR1 is LNHDA, CDR2 SQIVND, per germline (reference sequence). V lost 4 bases and J 10 bases, leaving 14 bases between the germline ends. The CDR3 is 14 residues long. The CDR3 region is CASSKGSDGSPLHF. The CDR3 DNA reads TGTGCCAGTAGTAAGGGGTCAGACGGCTCACCCCTCCACTTT.

The gene calls are TRBV5-1 and TRBJ2-6; D unclear. V dropped 4 bases and J dropped 4 bases, with 9 bases sitting between them. Germline-derived CDR1 and CDR2 are SGHRS and YFSETQ. This CDR3 contains 14 residues. DNA of the CDR3: TGCGCCAGCAGCATCCTCTCCGGGGCCAACGTCCTGACTTTC. Residues: CASSILSGANVLTF.

The sample holds one count of this clone. The chain employs TRBV4-2 and TRBJ2-1; tentatively, D is TRBD2 (6 bases). Germline lookup yields CDR1 LGHNA and CDR2 YNFKEQ. Trimming removed 0 bases at V and 7 bases at J, with 13 bases between. CDR3 size: 15 residues. Written as DNA, the CDR3 is TGTGCCAGCAGCCAAGAGGGACTCCTATTGAATGAGCAGTTCTTC. It codes for CASSQEGLLLNEQFF.

The V gene is TRBV4-3, the J gene TRBJ2-3, with 11 bases lining up with TRBD2. CDR1 and CDR2 from the germline V gene are LGHNA and YSLEER. The CDR3 has 15 residues. With 3 bases clipped from V and 6 bases from J, the junction kept 5 bases outside the gene matches. The CDR3 DNA reads as TGCGCCAGCAGCCACCGGCTAGCGGGGGGCGATACGCAGTATTTT. Its translation is CASSHRLAGGDTQYF.

The genes are TRBV3-1 (or the pseudogene TRBV3-2) and TRBJ2-5; 7 bases line up with TRBD2. V dropped 4 bases and J dropped 5; count of bases not matched to a gene: 10. The CDR3 is 15 residues long. Germline CDR1 LGHDT, CDR2 YNNKEL (reference sequence). CDR3 in DNA: TGTGCCAGCAGCCCCCATATAAGGCGGGAGGAGACCCAGTACTTC. Protein product: CASSPHIRREETQYF.

The chain recombines TRBV9 with TRBJ2-7, with D perhaps TRBD2 (6 bases). Germline V CDR1 and CDR2: SGDLS, YYNGEE. CDR3 length: 15 residues. Trimming shortened V by 0 bases and J by 2 bases, and 12 bases separated the two germline ends. The DNA for the CDR3 is TGTGCCAGCAGCGTAGAGGCGGGGTGGGCCTACGAGCAGTACTTC. It is translated as CASSVEAGWAYEQYF.

In its sample, this clone was seen once. This chain links TRBV24-1 with TRBJ2-3, with 13 bases aligning to TRBD2. Germline CDR1 KGHDR, CDR2 SFDVKD. This CDR3 is built from 18 residues. V trimming: 7 bases; J trimming: 2 bases; junction bases outside the gene matches: 11. The CDR3 loop is CATSPGTSGTQITDTQYF. CDR3 sequence (DNA): TGTGCCACCAGCCCTGGGACTAGCGGGACCCAAATCACAGATACGCAGTATTTT.

This chain uses TRBV5-1 with TRBJ2-5, with D unresolved. The germline gives CDR1 SGHRS, CDR2 YFSETQ. The CDR3 has 16 residues. V dropped 1 base and J dropped 3 bases, with 16 bases sitting between them. The CDR3 here is CASSLPLWHEEETQYF. CDR3 coding DNA: TGCGCCAGCAGCTTGCCCTTGTGGCACGAGGAAGAGACCCAGTACTTC.

Only a few counts were recorded for this clone. The chain has TRBV5-6 and TRBJ1-2; D remains ambiguous. V shed 1 base and J shed 8 bases, with 12 bases lying between them. The CDR3 runs 13 residues. Per the germline V gene, CDR1 is SGHDT and CDR2 is YYEEEE. CDR3 nucleotides: TGTGCCAGCAGCTTGAATACGGGGTTCGGCTACACCTTC. Translation: CASSLNTGFGYTF.

This chain uses TRBV18 with TRBJ1-4; D is unresolved. The CDR3 spans 14 residues. Germline V lookup: CDR1 KGHSH, CDR2 LQKENI. With 6 bases removed from V and 5 bases from J, the gap between germline ends came to 13 bases. CDR3 coding DNA: TGTGCCAGCTCCCTCACCGGGAGAAATGAAAAACTGTTTTTT. Amino acids: CASSLTGRNEKLFF.

V and J are TRBV5-5 and TRBJ1-4; TRBD1 is a possible D gene (5 bases). The CDR3 length is 14 residues. Germline V gene sequence: CDR1 SGHKS, CDR2 YYEKEE (reference sequence). V was cut by 3 bases and J by 6 bases, with 12 bases left in between. The CDR3 spells CASSWRGVDEKLFF. DNA of the CDR3: TGTGCCAGCAGCTGGAGGGGCGTAGATGAAAAACTGTTTTTT.

This chain joins TRBV18 and TRBJ2-3; D remains ambiguous. CDR1 and CDR2 (germline): KGHSH, LQKENI. This CDR3 is built from 14 residues. The V end lost 3 bases, the J end lost 1 base, and 8 bases lay between the germline ends. CDR3 sequence (DNA): TGTGCCAGCTCACCCCAGAAAGGCACAGATACGCAGTATTTT. This codes for CASSPQKGTDTQYF.

V usage is TRBV12-3 or TRBV12-4 and J usage is TRBJ1-5; D gene ambiguous. There are 12 residues in the CDR3. Trimming removed 1 base from V and 6 bases from J, with 4 bases in between. CDR3 protein: CASSLGGQPQHF. Written as DNA, the CDR3 is TGTGCCAGCAGTTTAGGAGGTCAGCCCCAGCATTTT.

The J gene is TRBJ1-3, the V gene TRBV7-2; possibly TRBD1 for D (6 bases). Germline V gene data show CDR1 as SGHTA and CDR2 as FQGNSA. V lost 0 bases and J 0 bases, leaving 15 bases between the germline ends. There are 18 residues in the CDR3. CDR3 nucleotide sequence: TGTGCCAGCAGCTTAGCCGGACAGAGATACAGCTCTGGAAACACCATATATTTT. Protein sequence: CASSLAGQRYSSGNTIYF.